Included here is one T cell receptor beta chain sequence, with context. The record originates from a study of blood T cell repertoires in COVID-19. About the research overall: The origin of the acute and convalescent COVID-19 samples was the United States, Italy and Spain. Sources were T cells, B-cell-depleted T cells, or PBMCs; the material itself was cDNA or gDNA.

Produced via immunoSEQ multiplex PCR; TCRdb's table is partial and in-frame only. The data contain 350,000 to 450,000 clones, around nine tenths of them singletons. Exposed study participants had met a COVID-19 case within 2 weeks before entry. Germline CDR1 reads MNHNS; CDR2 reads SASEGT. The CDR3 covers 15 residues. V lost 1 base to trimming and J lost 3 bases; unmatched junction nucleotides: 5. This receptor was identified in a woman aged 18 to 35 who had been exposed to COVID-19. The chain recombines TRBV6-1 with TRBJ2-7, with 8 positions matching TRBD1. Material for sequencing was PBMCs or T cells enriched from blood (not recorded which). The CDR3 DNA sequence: TGTGCCAGCAGTGAAGTGGCCGGACAGGGCTACGAGCAGTACTTC. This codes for CASSEVAGQGYEQYF.